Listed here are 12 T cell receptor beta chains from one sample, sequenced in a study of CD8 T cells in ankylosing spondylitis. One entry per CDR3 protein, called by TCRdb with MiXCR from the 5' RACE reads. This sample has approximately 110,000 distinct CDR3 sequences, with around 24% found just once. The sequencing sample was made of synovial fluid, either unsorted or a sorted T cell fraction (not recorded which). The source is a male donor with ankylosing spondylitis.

The CDR3, as DNA: TGTGCCAGCACTTCCATGGGAGCGGCCGAAGAGACCCAGTACTTC. It is translated as CASTSMGAAEETQYF. V gene TRBV2 combines with J gene TRBJ2-5, with D possibly matching TRBD2 (5 bases). CDR1 and CDR2 from the germline V gene are SNHLY and FYNNEI. The CDR3 consists of 15 residues. Trimming pared 7 bases from V and 3 bases from J, leaving 18 bases between.

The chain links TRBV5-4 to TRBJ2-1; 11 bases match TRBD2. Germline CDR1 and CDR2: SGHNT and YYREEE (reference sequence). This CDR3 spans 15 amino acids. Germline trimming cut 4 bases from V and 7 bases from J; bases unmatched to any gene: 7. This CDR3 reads CASSLRLAGRNEQFF. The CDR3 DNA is TGTGCCAGCAGCCTCCGACTAGCGGGGAGGAATGAGCAGTTCTTC.

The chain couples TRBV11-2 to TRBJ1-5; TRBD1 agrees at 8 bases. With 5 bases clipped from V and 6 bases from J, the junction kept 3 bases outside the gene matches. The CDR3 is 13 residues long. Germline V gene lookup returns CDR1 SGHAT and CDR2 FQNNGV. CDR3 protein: CASSPDRGQPQHF. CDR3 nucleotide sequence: TGTGCCAGCAGCCCAGACAGGGGTCAGCCCCAGCATTTT.

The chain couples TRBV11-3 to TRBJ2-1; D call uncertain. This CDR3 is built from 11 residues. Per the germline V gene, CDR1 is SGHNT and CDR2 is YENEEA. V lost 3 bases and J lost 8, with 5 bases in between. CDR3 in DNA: TGTGCCAGCAGCTTTCATCATGAGCAGTTCTTC. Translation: CASSFHHEQFF.

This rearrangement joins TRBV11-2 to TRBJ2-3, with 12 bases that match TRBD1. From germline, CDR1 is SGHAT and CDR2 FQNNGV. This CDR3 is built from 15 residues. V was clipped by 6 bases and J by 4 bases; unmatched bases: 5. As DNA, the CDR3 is TGTGCCAGCAGGGCCGGGACAGGGGGCTCAGATACGCAGTATTTT. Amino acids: CASRAGTGGSDTQYF. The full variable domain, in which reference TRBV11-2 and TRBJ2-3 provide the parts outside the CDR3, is EAGVAQSPRYKIIEKRQSVAFWCNPISGHATLYWYQQILGQGPKLLIQFQNNGVVDDSQLPKDRFSAERLKGVDSTLKIQPAKLEDSAVYLCASRAGTGGSDTQYFGPGTRLTVL.

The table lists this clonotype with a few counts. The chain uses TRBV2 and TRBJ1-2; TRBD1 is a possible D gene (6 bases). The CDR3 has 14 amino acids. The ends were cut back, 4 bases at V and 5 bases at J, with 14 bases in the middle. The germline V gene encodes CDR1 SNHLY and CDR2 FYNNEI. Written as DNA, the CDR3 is TGTGCCAGCAGTGGAGGAAGGCAGGGGTATGGCTACACCTTC. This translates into CASSGGRQGYGYTF.

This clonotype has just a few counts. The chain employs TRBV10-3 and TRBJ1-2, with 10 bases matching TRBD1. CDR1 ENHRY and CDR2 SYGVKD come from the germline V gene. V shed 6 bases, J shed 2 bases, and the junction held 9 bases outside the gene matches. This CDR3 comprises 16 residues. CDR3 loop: CAISRDRGGLNYGYTF. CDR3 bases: TGTGCCATCAGCCGGGACAGGGGAGGGCTAAACTATGGCTACACCTTC.

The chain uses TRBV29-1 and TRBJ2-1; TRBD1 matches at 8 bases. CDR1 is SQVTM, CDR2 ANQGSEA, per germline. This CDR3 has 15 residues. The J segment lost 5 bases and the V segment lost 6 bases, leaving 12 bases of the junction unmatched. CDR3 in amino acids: CSVADRGFSDNEQFF. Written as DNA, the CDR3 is TGCAGCGTCGCCGACAGGGGATTCTCGGACAATGAGCAGTTCTTC.

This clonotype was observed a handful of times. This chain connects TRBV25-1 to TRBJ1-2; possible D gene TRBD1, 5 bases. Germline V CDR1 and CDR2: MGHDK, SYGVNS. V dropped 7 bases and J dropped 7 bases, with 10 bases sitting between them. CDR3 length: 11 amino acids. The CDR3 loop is CASTKGSGYTF. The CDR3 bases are TGTGCCAGCACCAAGGGGAGTGGCTACACCTTC.

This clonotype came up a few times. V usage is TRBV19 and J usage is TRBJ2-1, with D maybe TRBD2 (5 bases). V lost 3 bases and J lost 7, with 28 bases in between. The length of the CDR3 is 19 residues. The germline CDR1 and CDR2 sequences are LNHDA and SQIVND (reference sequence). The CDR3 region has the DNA TGTGCCAGTAGTATCCCAACTAGAGGCCAAGATTACCCTCAGAATGAGCAGTTCTTC. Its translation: CASSIPTRGQDYPQNEQFF.

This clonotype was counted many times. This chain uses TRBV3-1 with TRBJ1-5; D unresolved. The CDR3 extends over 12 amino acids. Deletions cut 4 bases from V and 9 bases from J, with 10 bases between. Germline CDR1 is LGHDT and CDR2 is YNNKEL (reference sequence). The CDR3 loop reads CASSLPPGPQHF. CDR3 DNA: TGTGCCAGCAGCCTACCCCCAGGGCCCCAGCATTTT. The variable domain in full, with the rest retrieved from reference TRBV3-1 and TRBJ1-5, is DTAVSQTPKYLVTQMGNDKSIKCEQNLGHDTMYWYKQDSKKFLKIMFSYNNKELIINETVPNRFSPKSPDKAHLNLHINSLELGDSAVYFCASSLPPGPQHFGDGTRLSIL.

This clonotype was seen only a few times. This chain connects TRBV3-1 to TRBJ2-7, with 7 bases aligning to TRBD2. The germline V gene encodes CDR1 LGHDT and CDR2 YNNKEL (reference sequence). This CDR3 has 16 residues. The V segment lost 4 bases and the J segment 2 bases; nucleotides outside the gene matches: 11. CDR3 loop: CASSLWGGELPYEQYF. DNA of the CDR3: TGTGCCAGCAGCCTCTGGGGGGGGGAACTTCCCTACGAGCAGTACTTC.